This record concerns one TCR beta chain sequence. Its matching antigen is unknown. There were healthy Caucasian individuals from Russia, aged 6 to 90, serving as donors. With a J-beta primer mix and a sample-barcoded 5' primer, a second PCR ran about 7 to 11 cycles. The yield of each sample was at least 2.5 million CDR3-containing paired-end reads. TCRdb re-derived calls from the 5' RACE reads in MiXCR, one entry per CDR3 protein. The table shows some 1,500,000 distinct CDR3 sequences, with 40% to 45% occurring only once. Germline V gene lookup returns CDR1 DFQATT and CDR2 SNEGSKA (reference sequence). V lost 0 bases and J lost 4, with 15 bases in between. The CDR3 loop spans 15 amino acids. This record belongs to a study of blood T cells in healthy people across ages. Findings and limits, study-wide: Older individuals had lower TCR beta diversity per million T cells (the decline was roughly linear). Because donor CMV status was unknown, expanded clonotype changes were possibly confounded.

This TCR was recovered from a woman younger than 30 in good health. This chain connects TRBV20-1 to TRBJ1-2; the D is unclear. The source material was blood. The CDR3 loop is CSARDRRQLSYGYTF. CDR3 coding DNA: TGCAGTGCTAGAGATCGTCGGCAGCTCTCCTATGGCTACACCTTC.